The 3 T cell receptor beta chains reported below all come from one sample, sequenced in a study of blood T cell repertoires in COVID-19. TCRdb's table, derived via immunoSEQ multiplex PCR, lists solely in-frame clones and lacks some. The repertoire holds a few hundred thousand clones, with roughly 90% as singletons. The sample taken for sequencing was PBMCs or T cells enriched from blood (not recorded which). Every receptor here comes from a woman aged 45-59 years who had been exposed to COVID-19.

This clone is a singleton in its sample. The chain couples TRBV19 to TRBJ2-5; 9 nucleotides match TRBD1. CDR1 is LNHDA, CDR2 SQIVND, per germline (reference sequence). The CDR3 has 15 residues. Trimming took 6 bases from V and 2 from J; bases not matched to a gene: 7. CDR3 sequence reads: CASRGQGGGQETQYF. CDR3 DNA sequence: TGTGCCAGTAGGGGACAGGGTGGGGGTCAAGAGACCCAGTACTTC.

Only a few counts were recorded for this clone. The chain employs TRBV5-1 and TRBJ2-7; D is uncertain. V lost 1 base and J lost 2, with 4 bases in between. CDR1 and CDR2 from the germline V gene are SGHRS and YFSETQ. The CDR3 is 12 amino acids. The CDR3 loop reads CASSLPTYEQYF. The CDR3 coding sequence is TGCGCCAGCAGCTTGCCAACCTACGAGCAGTACTTC. The full variable domain, completed using reference TRBV5-1 and TRBJ2-7, is KAGVTQTPRYLIKTRGQQVTLSCSPISGHRSVSWYQQTPGQGLQFLFEYFSETQRNKGNFPGRFSGRQFSNSRSEMNVSTLELGDSALYLCASSLPTYEQYFGPGTRLTVT.

The V gene is TRBV2, the J gene TRBJ2-3, with 8 positions matching TRBD2. CDR3 length equals 14 residues. Germline V CDR1 and CDR2: SNHLY, FYNNEI. V trimming: 7 bases; J trimming: 1 base; junction bases outside the gene matches: 4. The CDR3 region has the DNA TGTGCCAGCAAGCCGCGGGGGGGCACAGATACGCAGTATTTT. Translation: CASKPRGGTDTQYF.